Each of the 22 T cell receptor beta chains below was sequenced from the same sample in a study of immune heterogeneity within non-small cell lung tumors. Per sample, around 600 ng of bulk tumor genomic DNA was the template used. During surgery, several far-apart biopsies were obtained from every primary tumor. Each patient presented with untreated, newly diagnosed non-small cell lung cancer and received curative surgery. CDR3 of TCR beta was amplified by multiplex PCR that used 32 V and 13 J primers. TCRdb re-called the multiplex PCR reads through MiXCR, storing one row per CDR3 protein. The table records just over 3,500 distinct CDR3 sequences, 27% of them present only once. The sample consisted of lung tumor tissue. All receptors derive from a man aged 55 to 69 with non-small cell lung cancer.

A word on this clonotype: This clone may be a read error of a much larger clone one base away. This sequence joins TRBV13 and TRBJ1-2, with D possibly being TRBD1 (5 bases). This CDR3 is 17 amino acids long. Germline loops: CDR1 PRHDT, CDR2 FYEKMQ (reference sequence). The CDR3 DNA sequence: TGTGCCAGCAGCTTAGGTGTGGGGACGGTCGCTAACTATGGCTACAACTTC. Its protein is CASSLGVGTVANYGYNF. Combining the CDR3 with reference TRBV13 and TRBJ1-2 gives the whole variable domain AAGVIQSPRHLIKEKRETATLKCYPIPRHDTVYWYQQGPGQDPQFLISFYEKMQSDKGSIPDRFSAQQFSDYHSELNMSSLELGDSALYFCASSLGVGTVANYGYNFGSGTRLTVV.

Details on this clonotype: Given a much more abundant clone one base away, this may be a read error. The chain combines TRBV5-1 with TRBJ2-7, with 7 bases aligning to TRBD1. This CDR3 spans 13 amino acids. CDR1 SGHRS and CDR2 YFSETQ come from the germline V gene. This chain's CDR3 is CASSFGEGGEKYF. DNA of the CDR3: TGCGCCAGCAGCTTTGGGGAAGGGGGCGAGAAGTACTTC.

CDR3 sequence (DNA): TGTGCCAGCAGCGAGCGGGAGGTCCTGATGAACACCGGGGAGCTGTTTTTT. Protein product: CASSEREVLMNTGELFF. The chain combines TRBV11-2 with TRBJ2-2; 9 bases line up with TRBD2. CDR3 size: 17 residues. After removal of 5 bases from V and 1 base from J, the junction contained 8 bases not matched to a gene. The germline V gene encodes CDR1 SGHAT and CDR2 FQNNGV.

This clonotype is medium-sized (0.01 to 0.1%). J is TRBJ1-5 and V is TRBV6-1; 7 positions agree with TRBD1. V lost 6 bases to trimming and J lost 7 bases; unmatched junction nucleotides: 6. The CDR3 runs to 13 residues. Germline CDR1 and CDR2: MNHNS and SASEGT. The CDR3: CASRMDRFQPQHF. DNA for the CDR3: TGTGCCAGCAGGATGGACAGGTTCCAGCCCCAGCATTTT.

This clonotype was detected only a few times. This chain connects TRBV6-1 to TRBJ2-6; weak D call: TRBD2 (6 bases). The CDR3 length is 17 residues. From germline, CDR1 is MNHNS and CDR2 SASEGT. The V and J ends lost 5 bases and 5 bases respectively, with 19 bases between them. The CDR3 loop is CASSQWGDPSWANVLTF. In DNA form, the CDR3 reads TGTGCCAGCAGTCAGTGGGGGGACCCCTCCTGGGCCAACGTCCTGACTTTC.

This clonotype is termed medium-sized. The CDR3 loop reads CASSPGLAGSLGTDTQYF. CDR3 sequence (DNA): TGTGCCAGCAGTCCCGGACTAGCGGGATCATTGGGCACAGATACGCAGTATTTT. The chain combines TRBV6-1 with TRBJ2-3; TRBD2 aligns across 12 bases. Germline CDR1 is MNHNS and CDR2 is SASEGT. With 5 bases clipped from V and 1 base from J, the junction kept 10 bases outside the gene matches. The CDR3 is made up of 18 amino acids.

This clonotype is medium-sized (0.01 to 0.1%) in the sample. V gene TRBV11-2 combines with J gene TRBJ2-7; 11 bases match TRBD2. The germline V gene encodes CDR1 SGHAT and CDR2 FQNNGV. Trimming cost V 4 bases and J 3 bases; bases outside gene matches: 5. The CDR3 spans 15 residues. The chain's CDR3 is CASSSGLAEFYEQYF. CDR3 bases: TGTGCCAGCAGCTCGGGACTAGCGGAGTTCTACGAGCAGTACTTC.

As regards this clonotype: This could be a read error, since a much larger clone is one nucleotide away. The chain carries TRBV11-2 and TRBJ2-7, with 9 bases aligning to TRBD2. The CDR3 runs to 14 residues. The ends lost 7 bases at V and 6 bases at J; junction bases unmatched: 10. Germline-derived CDR1 and CDR2 are SGHAT and FQNNGV. The CDR3 nucleotides read TGTGCCAGCATGAGTAGCGGGAGTTTTGGCGAGCAGTACTTC. Amino acid sequence: CASMSSGSFGEQYF.

This chain uses TRBV5-6 with TRBJ1-2; D remains ambiguous. Trimming shortened V by 6 bases and J by 0 bases, and 12 bases separated the two germline ends. The V gene's germline CDR1 is SGHDT and CDR2 YYEEEE. CDR3 size: 14 residues. The CDR3 nucleotides read TGTGCCAGCACCTGGAGAGCTACTAACTATGGCTACACCTTC. It encodes CASTWRATNYGYTF.

V and J are TRBV5-4 and TRBJ2-5, with D possibly being TRBD1 or TRBD2 (5 bases each). Looked up from germline, CDR1 is SGHNT and CDR2 is YYREEE (reference sequence). The ends were cut back, 4 bases at V and 0 bases at J, with 16 bases in the middle. The CDR3 length is 16 residues. The CDR3: CASSPGGAPYQETQYF. CDR3 bases: TGTGCCAGCAGCCCTGGGGGAGCCCCGTACCAAGAGACCCAGTACTTC.

Details on this clonotype: A much bigger clone sits one base away, suggesting this may be a read error. The chain has TRBV24-1 and TRBJ2-2; D uncertain. The length of the CDR3 is 13 residues. CDR1 KGHDR and CDR2 SFDVKD come from the germline V gene. CDR3 bases: TGTGACACCAGCCCCCCGTGGACCGGGGAGCTGTTTTTT. This codes for CDTSPPWTGELFF.

This clonotype was observed a handful of times. The CDR3 bases are TGTGCCAGCAGAGACAGGGGGGATCAGCCCCAGCATTTT. Translation: CASRDRGDQPQHF. The chain uses TRBV12-3 or TRBV12-4 and TRBJ1-5; 9 positions agree with TRBD1. This CDR3 region has 13 residues. V lost 6 bases to trimming and J lost 5 bases; unmatched junction nucleotides: 2.

By share of the sample, this clonotype is medium-sized. This chain connects TRBV12-3 or TRBV12-4 to TRBJ2-1, with D possibly TRBD2 on 6 matching bases. The CDR3 loop spans 13 amino acids. Trimming cost V 8 bases and J 0 bases, with 8 bases left between them. In DNA, the CDR3 is TGTGCCAGCGGAGGGAGCTCCTACAATGAGCAGTTCTTC. Translating it yields CASGGSSYNEQFF.

In its sample, this clonotype ranks as medium-sized. V is TRBV29-1 and J is TRBJ2-3; possible D gene TRBD2, 5 bases. V was shortened by 7 bases and J by 5 bases, with 19 bases between the two germline ends. This CDR3 is built from 14 residues. Germline V CDR1 and CDR2: SQVTM, ANQGSEA. The CDR3 reads CSAALEVVRDTQYF. For the CDR3, the DNA is TGCAGCGCTGCTTTGGAGGTGGTCCGAGATACGCAGTATTTT.

By share of the sample, this clonotype is medium-sized. This chain joins TRBV4-2 and TRBJ2-1; TRBD2 matches at 7 bases. V trimming: 1 base; J trimming: 4 bases; junction bases outside the gene matches: 4. This CDR3 region has 15 residues. Germline V CDR1 and CDR2: LGHNA, YNFKEQ. The CDR3 loop reads CASSQASGHYNEQFF. Written as DNA, the CDR3 is TGTGCCAGCAGCCAAGCTAGCGGACATTACAATGAGCAGTTCTTC.

This clonotype occurred a few times. The chain has TRBV24-1 and TRBJ2-1; the match to TRBD1 covers 11 bases. V gave up 6 bases and J gave up 3 bases; unmatched junction bases: 6. Looked up from germline, CDR1 is KGHDR and CDR2 is SFDVKD. CDR3 length: 16 residues. As DNA, the CDR3 is TGTGCCACCAGTTATTATGGGACAGGGGGCTACAATGAGCAGTTCTTC. It is translated as CATSYYGTGGYNEQFF.

This clonotype was found a few times. This chain connects TRBV20-1 to TRBJ2-1, with TRBD2 matching 9 bases. The CDR3 is 13 residues long. V shed 7 bases and J 7 bases; nucleotides not matched to a gene: 8. Germline lookup yields CDR1 DFQATT and CDR2 SNEGSKA (reference sequence). The CDR3: CSVGDLAGNEQFF. The CDR3 DNA reads as TGCAGTGTTGGGGACCTAGCGGGGAATGAGCAGTTCTTC.

V gene TRBV2 combines with J gene TRBJ1-2; D might be TRBD1 (5 bases). Per the germline V gene, CDR1 is SNHLY and CDR2 is FYNNEI. V was shortened by 8 bases and J by 10 bases, with 17 bases between the two germline ends. This CDR3 is built from 12 residues. The CDR3 sequence is CASSWDRGDYTF. The CDR3 nucleotides are TGTGCCAGCTCCTGGGATAGGGGAGACTACACCTTC.

The chain links TRBV5-1 to TRBJ2-2; weak D call: TRBD1 (5 bases). Germline V gene lookup returns CDR1 SGHRS and CDR2 YFSETQ. The CDR3 is made up of 17 amino acids. V lost 5 bases and J lost 5, with 22 bases in between. This CDR3 is CASRPSADLSGTGELFF. DNA of the CDR3: TGCGCCAGCAGACCATCAGCCGACCTATCAGGGACCGGGGAGCTGTTTTTT.

V is TRBV7-3 and J is TRBJ2-3; 7 bases align to TRBD2. Germline values: CDR1 SGHTA, CDR2 FQGTGA. Losses at the gene ends were 1 base for V and 7 bases for J; bases not matched to a gene: 14. This CDR3 has 17 residues. The CDR3 here is CASSLIGWREGENTQYF. CDR3 nucleotides: TGTGCCAGCAGCTTAATTGGTTGGAGGGAGGGCGAAAATACGCAGTATTTT.

This clonotype occurred a few times. The chain carries TRBV5-4 and TRBJ2-3; D is possibly TRBD2 (5 bases). Between the trimmed V and J ends, which lost 4 bases and 2 bases, there was a span of 17 bases. The CDR3 sequence is 16 residues long. The germline V gene encodes CDR1 SGHNT and CDR2 YYREEE (reference sequence). In DNA form, the CDR3 reads TGTGCCAGCAGCACATCGAGGCTAGCCTTCACAGATACGCAGTATTTT. Its protein product is CASSTSRLAFTDTQYF.

This clonotype is labeled medium-sized (0.01 to 0.1%). The CDR3 coding sequence is TGTGCCAGTTGGACGGGGCCAGAGTACGAGCAGTACTTC. Its protein product is CASWTGPEYEQYF. The chain has TRBV19 and TRBJ2-7, with D possibly being TRBD1 or TRBD2 (5 bases each). This CDR3 has 13 residues. Germline values: CDR1 LNHDA, CDR2 SQIVND (reference sequence). V gave up 8 bases and J gave up 4 bases, with 15 bases separating them. Full variable domain (outside the CDR3, taken from reference TRBV19 and TRBJ2-7): DGGITQSPKYLFRKEGQNVTLSCEQNLNHDAMYWYRQDPGQGLRLIYYSQIVNDFQKGDIAEGYSVSREKKESFPLTVTSAQKNPTAFYLCASWTGPEYEQYFGPGTRLTVT.